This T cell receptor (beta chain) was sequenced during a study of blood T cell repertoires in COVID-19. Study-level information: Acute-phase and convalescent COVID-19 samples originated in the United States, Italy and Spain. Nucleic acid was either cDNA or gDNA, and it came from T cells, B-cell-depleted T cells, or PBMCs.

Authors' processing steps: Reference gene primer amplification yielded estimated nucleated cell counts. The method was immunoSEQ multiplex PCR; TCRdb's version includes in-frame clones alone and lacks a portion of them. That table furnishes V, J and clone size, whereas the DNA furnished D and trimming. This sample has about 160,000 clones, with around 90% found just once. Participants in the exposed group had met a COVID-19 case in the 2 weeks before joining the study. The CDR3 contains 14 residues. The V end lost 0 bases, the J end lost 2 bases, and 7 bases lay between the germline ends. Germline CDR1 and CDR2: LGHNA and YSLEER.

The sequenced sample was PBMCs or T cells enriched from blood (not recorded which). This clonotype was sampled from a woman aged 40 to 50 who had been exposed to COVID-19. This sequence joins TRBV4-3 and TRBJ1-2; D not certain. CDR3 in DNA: TGCGCCAGCAGCCAAGACGATGGCAACTATGGCTACACCTTC. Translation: CASSQDDGNYGYTF.